Listed below are T cell receptor beta chains from one sample, sequenced in a study of shared T cell receptors in the human thymus. TCRdb's copy holds only in-frame clones and misses some; the assay was immunoSEQ multiplex PCR. The sample includes about 380,000 clones, 85% to 95% of them seen just once. The sequencing input was thymocytes. Receptors originate from a human donor. CDR3s include the opening cysteine and the closing phenylalanine or tryptophan. Each record gives: clone size, D gene, J gene, V gene, CDR3 protein, CDR3 DNA. The D gene is left open where the match is weak. Only some rows state a clone size, as once, few, many or a class for expanded clones.

once,TRBD2,TRBJ2-1,TRBV19,CASRLAGVSRDNEQFF,TGTGCCAGTAGACTAGCGGGAGTGAGCCGAGACAATGAGCAGTTCTTC
-,-,TRBJ2-3,TRBV9,CASSPTLVTDTQYF,TGTGCCAGCAGCCCCACACTAGTAACAGATACGCAGTATTTT
-,-,TRBJ1-4,TRBV14,CASSQKDATNEKLFF,TGTGCCAGCAGCCAGAAGGATGCAACTAATGAAAAACTGTTTTTT
few,TRBD1,TRBJ1-1,TRBV30,CAWSTGGSAEAFF,TGTGCCTGGTCTACAGGGGGCAGCGCTGAAGCTTTCTTT
-,TRBD2,TRBJ2-3,TRBV25-1,CASSLGGTDTQYF,TGTGCCAGCAGTCTCGGGGGGACAGATACGCAGTATTTT
-,TRBD2,TRBJ2-1,TRBV9,CASSVKSGRVGEQFF,TGTGCCAGCAGCGTAAAAAGTGGGAGGGTGGGAGAGCAGTTCTTC
-,-,TRBJ1-5,TRBV19,CASSTPGPLGNQPQHF,TGTGCCAGTAGTACCCCCGGACCCTTGGGCAATCAGCCCCAGCATTTT
-,TRBD2,TRBJ2-1,TRBV27,CASSQTSGSQDVDEQFF,TGTGCCAGCAGCCAGACTAGCGGGAGTCAGGATGTGGATGAGCAGTTCTTC
-,TRBD2,TRBJ2-5,TRBV4-2,CASSQDVEDYERESLETQYF,TGTGCCAGCAGCCAAGACGTTGAGGACTACGAGCGGGAGAGTTTAGAGACCCAGTACTTC
-,TRBD1,TRBJ1-5,TRBV11-2,CASSLQPPGGLDQPQHF,TGTGCCAGCAGCTTACAACCCCCAGGGGGATTGGATCAGCCCCAGCATTTT
-,TRBD2,TRBJ2-2,TRBV20-1,CSARGAGELFF,TGCAGTGCTCGGGGGGCCGGGGAGCTGTTTTTT
-,TRBD2,TRBJ2-1,TRBV27,CASSKLRDPTRTSGFSYNEQFF,TGTGCCAGCAGTAAACTACGGGACCCGACTCGGACTAGCGGGTTCTCCTACAATGAGCAGTTCTTC
once,TRBD1,TRBJ2-7,TRBV6-1,CASSLDRAPYEQYF,TGTGCCAGCAGCCTCGACAGGGCCCCCTACGAGCAGTACTTC
-,-,TRBJ1-4,TRBV5-4,CASSLEGGNEKLFF,TGTGCCAGCAGCTTGGAAGGGGGGAATGAAAAACTGTTTTTT
-,TRBD1,TRBJ2-4,TRBV6-1,CASSEAPGQGARAKNIQYF,TGTGCCAGCAGTGAAGCACCCGGACAGGGGGCCCGAGCCAAAAACATTCAGTACTTC
-,-,TRBJ1-4,TRBV9,CASSVATGTNEKLFF,TGTGCCAGCAGCGTAGCTACCGGGACAAATGAAAAACTGTTTTTT
-,-,TRBJ2-7,TRBV5-6,CASSSTGQSHYEQYF,TGTGCCAGCAGCTCGACTGGACAGAGCCACTACGAGCAGTACTTC
-,TRBD2,TRBJ2-7,TRBV11-3,CASSLGWTSGRGIYEQYF,TGTGCCAGCAGCTTAGGTTGGACTAGCGGGAGAGGAATCTACGAGCAGTACTTC
few,TRBD1,TRBJ1-2,TRBV6-6,CASRTGAYGYTF,TGTGCCAGCAGGACAGGGGCCTATGGCTACACCTTC
once,-,TRBJ2-3,TRBV18,CASSLGGFRSSTDTQYF,TGTGCCAGCTCACTAGGGGGGTTCCGAAGTAGCACAGATACGCAGTATTTT
-,-,TRBJ2-7,TRBV11-2,CASSFRLPYEQYF,TGTGCCAGCAGCTTCAGACTCCCCTACGAGCAGTACTTC
-,-,TRBJ2-3,TRBV19,CASSMVGELTDTQYF,TGTGCCAGTAGTATGGTGGGAGAGCTCACAGATACGCAGTATTTT
-,-,TRBJ2-3,TRBV7-9,CASSLGDTDTQYF,TGTGCCAGCAGCTTGGGGGACACAGATACGCAGTATTTT
-,-,TRBJ2-7,TRBV5-4,CASSFSGTLARSLIEQYF,TGTGCCAGCAGCTTTAGCGGCACCCTAGCTCGAAGTTTAATCGAGCAGTACTTC
-,-,TRBJ2-1,TRBV7-9,CASGGSYNEQFF,TGTGCCAGCGGCGGATCCTACAATGAGCAGTTCTTC
few,TRBD2,TRBJ2-7,TRBV7-9,CASSPASGGRQYF,TGTGCCAGCAGCCCAGCTAGCGGGGGGCGGCAGTACTTC
-,TRBD2,TRBJ2-1,TRBV30,CAWRPLGLAGGINEQFF,TGTGCCTGGAGGCCCCTTGGACTAGCGGGAGGGATCAATGAGCAGTTCTTC
-,TRBD1,TRBJ2-7,TRBV7-9,CASSLGQGKGAYEQYF,TGTGCCAGCAGCTTAGGACAGGGAAAAGGGGCCTACGAGCAGTACTTC
-,-,TRBJ1-1,TRBV27,CASIKGYEAFF,TGTGCCAGCATTAAGGGGTATGAAGCTTTCTTT
-,-,TRBJ2-7,TRBV18,CASSPLPGFSSYEQYF,TGTGCCAGCTCCCCCCTCCCGGGGTTCAGCTCCTACGAGCAGTACTTC
-,-,TRBJ2-3,TRBV14,CASRSYWTLSTDTQYF,TGTGCCAGCAGATCCTATTGGACACTTAGCACAGATACGCAGTATTTT
-,TRBD2,TRBJ2-5,TRBV7-6,CASSLPLAGVRETQYF,TGTGCCAGCAGCTTACCTTTAGCGGGAGTCCGCGAGACCCAGTACTTC
-,TRBD1,TRBJ1-2,TRBV6-5,CASSYSGDRGNGYTF,TGTGCCAGCAGTTACTCTGGGGACAGGGGGAATGGCTACACCTTC
-,TRBD1,TRBJ2-1,TRBV28,CASTAGGSPYNEQFF,TGTGCCAGCACCGCAGGGGGATCTCCCTACAATGAGCAGTTCTTC
once,TRBD1,TRBJ1-2,TRBV28,CASSLCWDSNYGYTF,TGTGCCAGCAGTTTATGTTGGGACAGTAACTATGGCTACACCTTC
-,TRBD2,TRBJ2-1,TRBV28,CASSLWDASGSLRRYNEQFF,TGTGCCAGCAGTTTATGGGATGCGAGCGGGAGTTTAAGGCGTTACAATGAGCAGTTCTTC
-,-,TRBJ2-7,TRBV5-6,CASSLTLGTLYEQYF,TGTGCCAGCAGCCTGACCTTAGGAACACTCTACGAGCAGTACTTC
-,-,TRBJ2-3,TRBV29-1,CSVFTSPSTDTQYF,TGCAGCGTGTTCACATCACCTAGCACAGATACGCAGTATTTT
-,-,TRBJ1-3,TRBV10-2,CATFEPTGLSGNTIYF,TGCGCCACCTTTGAACCGACGGGTCTCTCTGGAAACACCATATATTTT
few,TRBD1,TRBJ1-5,TRBV27,CASSSSDRGRGQPQHF,TGTGCCAGCAGTTCCTCGGACAGGGGGCGAGGGCAGCCCCAGCATTTT
-,TRBD2,TRBJ2-2,TRBV15,CATSREVRTSGRANTGELFF,TGTGCCACCAGCAGAGAAGTACGGACTAGCGGGAGGGCCAACACCGGGGAGCTGTTTTTT
-,TRBD2,TRBJ2-7,TRBV5-6,CASKGLEPYEQYF,TGTGCCAGCAAGGGACTAGAACCCTACGAGCAGTACTTC
-,-,TRBJ2-5,TRBV4-1,CASSHRLQETQYF,TGCGCCAGCAGCCACCGGCTCCAAGAGACCCAGTACTTC
-,-,TRBJ2-3,TRBV27,CASHDTDTQYF,TGTGCCAGCCACGACACAGATACGCAGTATTTT
-,-,TRBJ2-5,TRBV30,CAWSQGLQETQYF,TGTGCCTGGAGTCAGGGACTTCAAGAGACCCAGTACTTC
-,-,TRBJ2-2,TRBV14,CASSQDTSKGGPNTGELFF,TGTGCCAGCAGCCAAGATACATCGAAGGGGGGCCCGAACACCGGGGAGCTGTTTTTT
-,-,TRBJ1-2,TRBV7-9,CASSLESRQYYGYTF,TGTGCCAGCAGCTTAGAGAGTAGACAGTACTATGGCTACACCTTC
-,TRBD2,TRBJ2-5,TRBV27,CASSLAGGPGETQYF,TGTGCCAGCAGTTTAGCGGGAGGGCCGGGGGAGACCCAGTACTTC
-,-,TRBJ2-1,TRBV11-3,CASAFYTGSSTNEQFF,TGTGCCAGCGCCTTTTACACAGGGTCTAGCACCAATGAGCAGTTCTTC
-,-,TRBJ1-5,TRBV7-6,CASSLAGRTSNQPQHF,TGTGCCAGCAGCTTAGCGGGCAGAACAAGTAATCAGCCCCAGCATTTT
-,-,TRBJ1-1,TRBV4-1,CASSQLRDTEAFF,TGCGCCAGCAGCCAACTGAGGGACACTGAAGCTTTCTTT
-,-,TRBJ2-4,TRBV19,CASRDLRRRSKNIQYF,TGTGCCAGTAGGGACCTAAGGAGGAGGTCCAAAAACATTCAGTACTTC